This is a list of T cell receptor beta chains from one sample in a study of CD8 T cells in Susac syndrome. From the immunoSEQ multiplex PCR reads, TCRdb called clonotypes with MiXCR, one entry per CDR3 protein. The data show 300,000 or so distinct CDR3 sequences, 92% seen once. The sample was CD4+ T cells from PBMCs. The origin of the receptors is a human donor with multiple sclerosis. Each CDR3 is given with its conserved first and last residue. Each record gives: clone size, D gene, J gene, V gene, CDR3 DNA, CDR3 protein. A D gene is named only where the DNA matches it firmly. A clone size is listed for some rows: how often the clone was seen (once, few, many), or a class if it is expanded.

clone_size: once; d_call: TRBD1; j_call: TRBJ1-4; v_call: TRBV4-3; cdr3_nt: TGCGCCAGCAGCAACTTCGGGACAGGGAATGAAAAACTGTTTTTT; cdr3_aa: CASSNFGTGNEKLFF
clone_size: -; d_call: -; j_call: TRBJ1-2; v_call: TRBV15; cdr3_nt: TGTGCCACCAGCAGAGATCGCACAGGTACAATCCCCTATGGCTACACCTTC; cdr3_aa: CATSRDRTGTIPYGYTF
clone_size: -; d_call: TRBD1; j_call: TRBJ1-3; v_call: TRBV5-6; cdr3_nt: TGTGCCAGCAGCGAGACAGGGGGCTCAGACACCATATATTTT; cdr3_aa: CASSETGGSDTIYF
clone_size: -; d_call: -; j_call: TRBJ2-7; v_call: TRBV11-2; cdr3_nt: TGTGCCAGCAGCTTAGAATCGGGGCAACCCTACGAGCAGTACTTC; cdr3_aa: CASSLESGQPYEQYF
clone_size: -; d_call: -; j_call: TRBJ1-5; v_call: TRBV12-5; cdr3_nt: TGTGCTAGTGTGCGGTTGGGGGAGAATCAGCCCCAGCATTTT; cdr3_aa: CASVRLGENQPQHF
clone_size: -; d_call: -; j_call: TRBJ2-5; v_call: TRBV20-1; cdr3_nt: TGCAGTGCTATGAAGGGGCTGGAAAAGTACTTC; cdr3_aa: CSAMKGLEKYF
clone_size: -; d_call: TRBD1; j_call: TRBJ2-7; v_call: TRBV18; cdr3_nt: TGTGCCAGCTCACCACGGACAGGGGAGGCCTCCGAGCAGTACTTC; cdr3_aa: CASSPRTGEASEQYF
clone_size: -; d_call: -; j_call: TRBJ2-2; v_call: TRBV5-1; cdr3_nt: TGCGCCAGCAGCTTGGCCTTGAGCACCGGGGAGCTGTTTTTT; cdr3_aa: CASSLALSTGELFF
clone_size: -; d_call: -; j_call: TRBJ2-1; v_call: TRBV20-1; cdr3_nt: TGCAGTGTGGACGCGGACCTAGGCAGGATACAGCATGAGCAGTTCTTC; cdr3_aa: CSVDADLGRIQHEQFF
clone_size: -; d_call: TRBD1; j_call: TRBJ2-5; v_call: TRBV28; cdr3_nt: TGTGCCAGCAGTTTGACAGGGATTAAAGAGACCCAGTACTTC; cdr3_aa: CASSLTGIKETQYF
clone_size: -; d_call: TRBD2; j_call: TRBJ2-1; v_call: TRBV2; cdr3_nt: TGTGCCAGCAGTTATGGACTAGCGGGGGGGCCGTGGCAGTTCTTC; cdr3_aa: CASSYGLAGGPWQFF
clone_size: -; d_call: TRBD2; j_call: TRBJ2-3; v_call: TRBV12-3/TRBV12-4; cdr3_nt: TGTGCCAGCAACCAGCGGGGGTTATCTGGAGATACGCAGTATTTT; cdr3_aa: CASNQRGLSGDTQYF
clone_size: -; d_call: -; j_call: TRBJ2-2; v_call: TRBV3-1; cdr3_nt: TGTGCCAGCAGCCAGTCTGTCATGACCGGGGAGCTGTTTTTT; cdr3_aa: CASSQSVMTGELFF
clone_size: -; d_call: -; j_call: TRBJ2-2; v_call: TRBV28; cdr3_nt: TGTGCCAGCAGTTTGCCAGGGGATACCGGGGAGCTGTTTTTT; cdr3_aa: CASSLPGDTGELFF
clone_size: -; d_call: TRBD1; j_call: TRBJ2-5; v_call: TRBV6-1; cdr3_nt: TGTGCCAGCAGTGACATTCCGGGACAGCGACCCCAAGAGACCCAGTACTTC; cdr3_aa: CASSDIPGQRPQETQYF
clone_size: -; d_call: -; j_call: TRBJ1-2; v_call: TRBV15; cdr3_nt: TGTGCCACCAGCAGAGTTCGAAGTACAGGCAACTATGGCTACACCTTC; cdr3_aa: CATSRVRSTGNYGYTF
clone_size: once; d_call: TRBD1; j_call: TRBJ2-3; v_call: TRBV11-3; cdr3_nt: TGTGCCAGCAGCTTAACCCCAGGGGGTACGCAGTATTTT; cdr3_aa: CASSLTPGGTQYF
clone_size: -; d_call: -; j_call: TRBJ2-7; v_call: TRBV7-9; cdr3_nt: TGTGCCAGCAGCTTAAGCCCGGACTACGAGCAGTACTTC; cdr3_aa: CASSLSPDYEQYF
clone_size: -; d_call: TRBD2; j_call: TRBJ2-1; v_call: TRBV29-1; cdr3_nt: TGCAGCGTTGATAAGATAGGACTAGCGGCCGGGGAGAATGAGCAGTTCTTC; cdr3_aa: CSVDKIGLAAGENEQFF
clone_size: once; d_call: -; j_call: TRBJ2-5; v_call: TRBV20-1; cdr3_nt: TGCAGTGCTAGTCTCCCGGGGAAGGAGACCCAGTACTTC; cdr3_aa: CSASLPGKETQYF
clone_size: -; d_call: -; j_call: TRBJ1-6; v_call: TRBV20-1; cdr3_nt: TGCAGTGCTAGCAAGGACCCTAATTCACCCCTCCACTTT; cdr3_aa: CSASKDPNSPLHF
clone_size: once; d_call: -; j_call: TRBJ1-2; v_call: TRBV12-3/TRBV12-4; cdr3_nt: TGTGCCAGCAGTTTACCCCAGGGGCGGAACGGCTACACCTTC; cdr3_aa: CASSLPQGRNGYTF
clone_size: -; d_call: TRBD2; j_call: TRBJ2-7; v_call: TRBV6-2/TRBV6-3; cdr3_nt: TGTGCCAGCAGTGGGAGGGCCGTCTACGAGCAGTACTTC; cdr3_aa: CASSGRAVYEQYF
clone_size: -; d_call: -; j_call: TRBJ1-2; v_call: TRBV20-1; cdr3_nt: TGCAGTGCTAGTAGCACAGGCCTTAACTATGGCTACACCTTC; cdr3_aa: CSASSTGLNYGYTF
clone_size: -; d_call: TRBD1; j_call: TRBJ2-3; v_call: TRBV5-6; cdr3_nt: TGTGCCAGCAGCTCCGGGACAGGGGGCACAGATACGCAGTATTTT; cdr3_aa: CASSSGTGGTDTQYF
clone_size: -; d_call: TRBD1; j_call: TRBJ1-2; v_call: TRBV7-2; cdr3_nt: TGTGCCAGCAGCGCCAGGGGGGGTGGCTACACCTTC; cdr3_aa: CASSARGGGYTF
clone_size: -; d_call: -; j_call: TRBJ2-5; v_call: TRBV3-1; cdr3_nt: TGTGCCAGCCGGGAACTACAGGGCTGGGGGGAGACCCAGTACTTC; cdr3_aa: CASRELQGWGETQYF
clone_size: -; d_call: -; j_call: TRBJ1-2; v_call: TRBV19; cdr3_nt: TGTGCCAGTAGTCCCCAGTCCCTTTCTTGGGGCTATGGCTACACCTTC; cdr3_aa: CASSPQSLSWGYGYTF
clone_size: -; d_call: -; j_call: TRBJ2-7; v_call: TRBV20-1; cdr3_nt: TGCAGTGCTAGAGCAAGCACAGGGTCGTACTTC; cdr3_aa: CSARASTGSYF
clone_size: -; d_call: -; j_call: TRBJ2-1; v_call: TRBV7-9; cdr3_nt: TGTGCCAGCAGCCCCGAGGACGGAAATGAGCAGTTCTTC; cdr3_aa: CASSPEDGNEQFF
clone_size: -; d_call: TRBD2; j_call: TRBJ2-1; v_call: TRBV29-1; cdr3_nt: TGCAGCGTTGAAGCCCGGCCCCCCGGCCTAGCGGGCCGGGGTGAGCAGTTCTTC; cdr3_aa: CSVEARPPGLAGRGEQFF
clone_size: -; d_call: -; j_call: TRBJ1-2; v_call: TRBV6-1; cdr3_nt: TGTGCCAGCAGTGGAGGGGGACCCGTCTATGGCTACACCTTC; cdr3_aa: CASSGGGPVYGYTF
clone_size: -; d_call: -; j_call: TRBJ2-2; v_call: TRBV14; cdr3_nt: TGTGCCAGCAGCCAGAGGATTAACACCGGGGAGCTGTTTTTT; cdr3_aa: CASSQRINTGELFF
clone_size: -; d_call: -; j_call: TRBJ1-1; v_call: TRBV15; cdr3_nt: TGTGCCACCAGCAGAGGGGACCTCCGGGGAGCTTTCTTT; cdr3_aa: CATSRGDLRGAFF
clone_size: -; d_call: TRBD2; j_call: TRBJ2-7; v_call: TRBV12-3/TRBV12-4; cdr3_nt: TGTGCCAGCAGTCTGGGGGGGATCATCGAGCAGTACTTC; cdr3_aa: CASSLGGIIEQYF
clone_size: -; d_call: -; j_call: TRBJ2-2; v_call: TRBV12-3/TRBV12-4; cdr3_nt: TGTGCCAGCAGGACAAGTAGGGGGAGATATACCGGGGAGCTGTTTTTT; cdr3_aa: CASRTSRGRYTGELFF
clone_size: -; d_call: -; j_call: TRBJ1-1; v_call: TRBV20-1; cdr3_nt: TGCAGTGCCCCGGACGGAATGAACACTGAAGCTTTCTTT; cdr3_aa: CSAPDGMNTEAFF
clone_size: -; d_call: TRBD2; j_call: TRBJ2-1; v_call: TRBV12-3/TRBV12-4; cdr3_nt: TGTGCCAGCAGAAATAGCGGGAGCTCCTACAATGAGCAGTTCTTC; cdr3_aa: CASRNSGSSYNEQFF
clone_size: -; d_call: -; j_call: TRBJ2-1; v_call: TRBV2; cdr3_nt: TGTGCCAGCAGTGATAGGTCCAGCAGTATGTTCTTC; cdr3_aa: CASSDRSSSMFF
clone_size: -; d_call: TRBD1; j_call: TRBJ1-2; v_call: TRBV5-4; cdr3_nt: TGTGCCAGCAGCCTCCTTCGGGACAGGGGGCTTGGCTACACCTTC; cdr3_aa: CASSLLRDRGLGYTF
clone_size: -; d_call: -; j_call: TRBJ2-2; v_call: TRBV4-2; cdr3_nt: TGTGCCAGCAGCCAATTCCAGGGGTCAGGGACTTGGCTGTTTTTT; cdr3_aa: CASSQFQGSGTWLFF
clone_size: once; d_call: TRBD2; j_call: TRBJ2-5; v_call: TRBV5-1; cdr3_nt: TGCGCCAGCCAACATAGCGGGATTCAAGAGACCCAGTACTTC; cdr3_aa: CASQHSGIQETQYF
clone_size: -; d_call: -; j_call: TRBJ2-2; v_call: TRBV6-2/TRBV6-3; cdr3_nt: TGTGCCAGCACCAGGGTCGTCGGGGAGCTGTTTTTT; cdr3_aa: CASTRVVGELFF
clone_size: -; d_call: TRBD1; j_call: TRBJ1-4; v_call: TRBV12-3/TRBV12-4; cdr3_nt: TGTGCCAGCAGGATGAAAAACAGGGGTTCGAATGAAAAACTGTTTTTT; cdr3_aa: CASRMKNRGSNEKLFF
clone_size: -; d_call: TRBD1; j_call: TRBJ2-1; v_call: TRBV5-5; cdr3_nt: TGTGCCAGCAGCTTGGGGGACAGGGGGGATGAGCAGTTCTTC; cdr3_aa: CASSLGDRGDEQFF
clone_size: -; d_call: -; j_call: TRBJ2-3; v_call: TRBV7-8; cdr3_nt: TGTGCCAGCAGCTTACAGATTCCCACAGATACGCAGTATTTT; cdr3_aa: CASSLQIPTDTQYF
clone_size: once; d_call: TRBD1; j_call: TRBJ2-7; v_call: TRBV6-2/TRBV6-3; cdr3_nt: TGTGCCAGCGGACAGGGTACAGAAAAGCAGTACTTC; cdr3_aa: CASGQGTEKQYF
clone_size: once; d_call: -; j_call: TRBJ1-2; v_call: TRBV6-5; cdr3_nt: TGTGCCAGCAGTTATGACGGATCCTATGGCTACACCTTC; cdr3_aa: CASSYDGSYGYTF
clone_size: -; d_call: -; j_call: TRBJ1-1; v_call: TRBV18; cdr3_nt: TGTGCCAGCTCACCCGGAACGAGGAATCTCGTAGCTTTCTTT; cdr3_aa: CASSPGTRNLVAFF
clone_size: -; d_call: -; j_call: TRBJ1-4; v_call: TRBV10-3; cdr3_nt: TGTGCCATCAGCGATCCTAGGGCGGGCGAAAAACTGTTTTTT; cdr3_aa: CAISDPRAGEKLFF